These 25 T cell receptor beta chains were sequenced from one sample in a study of blood T cell repertoires in COVID-19. Sequenced by immunoSEQ multiplex PCR; TCRdb stores in-frame clones only, minus some. The sample records around 200,000 clones, 83% being singletons. Input material: peripheral blood. The source of these receptors is a woman in her thirties or forties with active or convalescent COVID-19.

The V call is TRBV7-2, the J call TRBJ1-3, with D perhaps TRBD1 (6 bases). Germline V gene sequence: CDR1 SGHTA, CDR2 FQGNSA. The CDR3 totals 16 residues. V was cut by 5 bases and J by 0 bases, with 14 bases left in between. CDR3 protein: CASSAGTHNSGNTIYF. The CDR3 DNA reads TGTGCCAGCAGCGCCGGGACACATAACTCTGGAAACACCATATATTTT. Full variable domain (remainder filled in from reference TRBV7-2 and TRBJ1-3): GAGVSQSPSNKVTEKGKDVELRCDPISGHTALYWYRQSLGQGLEFLIYFQGNSAPDKSGLPSDRFSAERTGGSVSTLTIQRTQQEDSAVYLCASSAGTHNSGNTIYFGEGSWLTVV.

This chain uses TRBV2 with TRBJ1-5; TRBD1 matches at 10 bases. The germline V gene encodes CDR1 SNHLY and CDR2 FYNNEI. Trimming removed 7 bases from V and 2 bases from J; junction bases left unmatched: 11. CDR3 length: 17 residues. Here the CDR3 reads CASTRDRGSFGNQPQHF. CDR3 bases: TGTGCCAGCACCCGGGACAGGGGATCTTTTGGCAATCAGCCCCAGCATTTT.

A single count supports this clone. The genes are TRBV6-5 and TRBJ1-1, with D unclear. Germline CDR1 is MNHEY and CDR2 is SVGAGI. The CDR3 has 14 amino acids. Trimming took 2 bases from V and 5 from J, leaving 12 bases between them. CDR3 bases: TGTGCCAGCAGTTACGGCCCTTCTGGTACTGAAGCTTTCTTT. Translation gives CASSYGPSGTEAFF.

This clone was recorded only once. The genes are TRBV4-1 and TRBJ2-5; 10 nucleotides line up with TRBD2. The CDR3 contains 16 residues. CDR1 and CDR2 (germline): MGHRA, YSYEKL. The V and J ends lost 4 bases and 4 bases, in that order; junction bases with no gene match: 9. CDR3 nucleotide sequence: TGCGCCAGCAGCCCCTTGCTAGCGGGAGTGGGAGAGACCCAGTACTTC. The encoded protein is CASSPLLAGVGETQYF.

The CDR3: CASSLGSGDTQYF. The DNA of the CDR3 is TGTGCCAGCAGCTTGGGCTCGGGGGATACGCAGTATTTT. The chain couples TRBV7-2 to TRBJ2-3, with D possibly TRBD2 on 5 matching bases. Germline V gene sequence: CDR1 SGHTA, CDR2 FQGNSA. V was cut by 3 bases and J by 6 bases, with 10 bases left in between. The CDR3 extends over 13 amino acids. The whole variable domain, filled in from reference TRBV7-2 and TRBJ2-3, reads GAGVSQSPSNKVTEKGKDVELRCDPISGHTALYWYRQSLGQGLEFLIYFQGNSAPDKSGLPSDRFSAERTGGSVSTLTIQRTQQEDSAVYLCASSLGSGDTQYFGPGTRLTVL.

This clone was recorded a few times. V usage is TRBV6-6 and J usage is TRBJ2-7; D not resolved. Germline CDR1 MNHNY, CDR2 SVGAGI (reference sequence). V lost 7 bases, J lost 3 bases, and 16 bases lay in between. The length of the CDR3 is 14 residues. CDR3 in amino acids: CASNPPGSFYEQYF. Here the CDR3 DNA reads TGTGCCAGCAACCCACCCGGGTCCTTCTACGAGCAGTACTTC.

This clone came up a few times. The junction differs from germline at one of its ends, possibly a read error. This sequence joins TRBV6-5 and TRBJ1-2, with 8 nucleotides matching TRBD1. CDR3 length: 15 amino acids. The germline CDR1 and CDR2 sequences are MNHEY and SVGAGI. The CDR3 DNA reads as TGTGCCAGCAGTCTCCGCTTGGACAGGGCACCGTCCGGCTCCTTC. It encodes CASSLRLDRAPSGSF.

Comments on this clone: Germline is not matched at one junction end, which may reflect a read error. This chain uses TRBV28 with TRBJ1-1; D call uncertain. CDR3 length: 13 amino acids. Germline CDR1 reads MDHEN; CDR2 reads SYDVKM. The DNA for the CDR3 is TGTGCCAGCACCACCACGGTGAAGACTGAAGCTTTCTTT. The encoded protein is CASTTTVKTEAFF.

V and J are TRBV6-5 and TRBJ1-2; 7 positions agree with TRBD1. The germline CDR1 and CDR2 sequences are MNHEY and SVGAGI. J gave up 6 bases and V 7 bases, and 11 bases lay outside the gene matches. This CDR3 contains 14 residues. The CDR3 loop reads CASTLGGAKHGYTF. For the CDR3, the DNA is TGTGCCAGCACCCTAGGGGGCGCGAAGCATGGCTACACCTTC.

This clone was counted once. The rearrangement joins TRBV5-1 to TRBJ2-5; 7 bases line up with TRBD1. The J segment lost 2 bases and the V segment lost 4 bases, leaving 8 bases of the junction unmatched. CDR1 is SGHRS and CDR2 is YFSETQ in the germline V gene. The CDR3 consists of 15 residues. The CDR3 DNA reads TGCGCCAGCAGCAAAAGTACGACAGGGCAAGAGACCCAGTACTTC. Translating gives CASSKSTTGQETQYF.

This sequence joins TRBV4-3 and TRBJ2-3; tentatively, D is TRBD2 (6 bases). This CDR3 has 15 residues. Germline lookup yields CDR1 LGHNA and CDR2 YSLEER. Trimming cost V 8 bases and J 0 bases, with 15 bases left between them. The CDR3 DNA reads as TGCGCCAGCGCTAGGGCGGGGACTAGCACAGATACGCAGTATTTT. It encodes CASARAGTSTDTQYF.

The V and J genes are TRBV13 and TRBJ2-2; tentatively, D is TRBD1 (6 bases). The CDR3 runs 18 residues. Looked up from germline, CDR1 is PRHDT and CDR2 is FYEKMQ (reference sequence). Deletions cut 6 bases from V and 7 bases from J, with 27 bases between. CDR3 coding DNA: TGTGCCAGCAGACGAGCTGGGGACACGAACCTACCTGGCGGGGAGCTGTTTTTT. Protein: CASRRAGDTNLPGGELFF.

The chain links TRBV30 to TRBJ2-7, with 7 nucleotides matching TRBD2. The trim removed 2 bases at V and 0 bases at J, leaving 7 bases unmatched. The germline V gene encodes CDR1 GTSNPN and CDR2 SVGIG (reference sequence). CDR3 length: 15 amino acids. CDR3 sequence reads: CAWSWLAVSSYEQYF. In DNA, the CDR3 is TGTGCCTGGAGTTGGCTAGCGGTCAGCTCCTACGAGCAGTACTTC.

V usage is TRBV5-6 and J usage is TRBJ2-5, with TRBD2 identical over 8 bases. This CDR3 region has 14 residues. Trimming at V came to 4 bases and at J to 5 bases, leaving 7 bases not matched to a gene. CDR1 SGHDT and CDR2 YYEEEE come from the germline V gene. In DNA form, the CDR3 reads TGTGCCAGCAGCCCAGCGGGGGCCCGGGAGACCCAGTACTTC. It codes for CASSPAGARETQYF.

V is TRBV18 and J is TRBJ1-5; 7 bases agree with TRBD1. The germline V gene encodes CDR1 KGHSH and CDR2 LQKENI. The CDR3 extends over 17 amino acids. The V and J ends lost 3 bases and 1 base, in that order; junction bases with no gene match: 9. CDR3 sequence reads: CASSPTHDRESNQPQHF. The CDR3 bases are TGTGCCAGCTCACCTACGCACGACAGGGAAAGCAATCAGCCCCAGCATTTT.

The rearrangement joins TRBV13 to TRBJ1-1, with 8 bases aligning to TRBD1. V shed 5 bases and J 7 bases; nucleotides not matched to a gene: 15. The CDR3 totals 16 residues. CDR1 is PRHDT and CDR2 is FYEKMQ in the germline V gene (reference sequence). The CDR3 DNA is TGTGCCAGCAGCACTAGCCGAGAAGGGACAGGCGGTGAAGCTTTCTTT. It yields the protein CASSTSREGTGGEAFF. Using reference TRBV13 and TRBJ1-1 for the parts outside the CDR3, the full variable domain is AAGVIQSPRHLIKEKRETATLKCYPIPRHDTVYWYQQGPGQDPQFLISFYEKMQSDKGSIPDRFSAQQFSDYHSELNMSSLELGDSALYFCASSTSREGTGGEAFFGQGTRLTVV.

The CDR3 spells CASSLGGGPNTGELFF. DNA of the CDR3: TGTGCCAGCAGCCTAGGCGGGGGGCCGAACACCGGGGAGCTGTTTTTT. V and J are TRBV7-9 and TRBJ2-2, with TRBD2 matching over 8 bases. The CDR3 runs to 16 residues. V was pared by 5 bases and J by 0 bases, with 5 bases of the junction left unmatched. The germline CDR1 and CDR2 sequences are SEHNR and FQNEAQ (reference sequence).

The J gene is TRBJ1-5, the V gene TRBV2, with 7 nucleotides matching TRBD1. J was trimmed by 2 bases and V by 5 bases; bases with no gene match: 0. Looked up from germline, CDR1 is SNHLY and CDR2 is FYNNEI. The CDR3 consists of 13 residues. CDR3 sequence: CASSRGRNQPQHF. CDR3 in DNA: TGTGCCAGCAGTAGGGGGCGCAATCAGCCCCAGCATTTT.

The V call is TRBV5-4, the J call TRBJ2-1, with D tentatively TRBD2 (7 bases). The CDR3 totals 14 residues. The germline V and J ends were trimmed by 4 bases and 10 bases, with 18 bases remaining between them. Germline CDR1 is SGHNT and CDR2 is YYREEE (reference sequence). The CDR3 loop reads CASSLGGAAGEQFF. In DNA form, the CDR3 reads TGTGCCAGCAGCCTTGGGGGGGCAGCGGGAGAGCAGTTCTTC. Variable domain in full (rest from reference TRBV5-4 and TRBJ2-1): ETGVTQSPTHLIKTRGQQVTLRCSSQSGHNTVSWYQQALGQGPQFIFQYYREEENGRGNFPPRFSGLQFPNYSSELNVNALELDDSALYLCASSLGGAAGEQFFGPGTRLTVL.

The chain employs TRBV10-3 and TRBJ2-2; no clear D. V lost 2 bases, J lost 3 bases, and 4 bases lay in between. Germline loops: CDR1 ENHRY, CDR2 SYGVKD. This CDR3 is 13 amino acids long. The CDR3 DNA follows: TGTGCCATCAGTGAGCAGTACACCGGGGAGCTGTTTTTT. Residues: CAISEQYTGELFF.

The rearrangement joins TRBV2 to TRBJ1-6; 7 bases match TRBD1. Trimming removed 10 bases from V and 12 bases from J; junction bases left unmatched: 18. The germline CDR1 and CDR2 sequences are SNHLY and FYNNEI. The CDR3 extends over 15 amino acids. The CDR3 nucleotides are TGTGCCATCCCCTCGGGGGACAGTCCTCTAGAACCCCTCCACTTT. Its protein is CAIPSGDSPLEPLHF.

This clone was seen a single time. The CDR3 sequence: CATSDRTGTSTGELFF. CDR3 coding DNA: TGTGCCACCAGTGATCGGACCGGGACTAGCACCGGGGAGCTGTTTTTT. The chain carries TRBV24-1 and TRBJ2-2, with 8 positions matching TRBD2. The CDR3 has 16 residues. Germline loops: CDR1 KGHDR, CDR2 SFDVKD. Trimming removed 3 bases from V and 4 bases from J; junction bases left unmatched: 6.

This sequence joins TRBV30 and TRBJ1-6, with D perhaps TRBD1 (6 bases). Trimming cost V 5 bases and J 7 bases, with 15 bases left between them. The CDR3 is made up of 14 amino acids. CDR1 and CDR2 from the germline V gene are GTSNPN and SVGIG (reference sequence). This chain's CDR3 is CAWQQGPLNSPLHF. CDR3 DNA sequence: TGTGCCTGGCAACAGGGCCCCCTAAATTCACCCCTCCACTTT. Full variable domain (missing parts from reference TRBV30 and TRBJ1-6): SQTIHQWPATLVQPVGSPLSLECTVEGTSNPNLYWYRQAAGRGLQLLFYSVGIGQISSEVPQNLSASRPQDRQFILSSKKLLLSDSGFYLCAWQQGPLNSPLHFGNGTRLTVT.

This clone was counted between two and nine times. This rearrangement joins TRBV28 to TRBJ1-1; tentative D call: TRBD1 (6 bases). From germline, CDR1 is MDHEN and CDR2 SYDVKM. The ends were cut back, 7 bases at V and 0 bases at J, with 12 bases in the middle. The CDR3 has 14 residues. As DNA, the CDR3 is TGTGCCAGCAAAATTGGACAGATGAACACTGAAGCTTTCTTT. Its translation: CASKIGQMNTEAFF.

This sequence joins TRBV11-2 and TRBJ2-1, with 9 bases that match TRBD2. This CDR3 spans 14 amino acids. Germline values: CDR1 SGHAT, CDR2 FQNNGV. The J segment lost 7 bases and the V segment lost 3 bases, leaving 4 bases of the junction unmatched. The CDR3 DNA reads as TGTGCCAGCAGCTTGCGGGGGGGCCTTAATGAGCAGTTCTTC. Its translation: CASSLRGGLNEQFF.